This T cell receptor beta chain was sequenced for a study of cytomegalovirus exposure and HLA in healthy donors. Study at large: The roughly 130 validation repertoires used the same platform as the roughly 720 first-cohort repertoires (as reported by a later analysis).

The method was immunoSEQ multiplex PCR; TCRdb's version includes in-frame clones alone and lacks a portion of them. The sample contains over 200,000 clones, over 80% of which appear only once. The donors formed part of the 120-subject validation cohort, distinct from the approximately 670-subject first cohort. About this clone itself: The antigen is unknown.

Notes on the study in general: First-cohort TCR clusters were later found to tend to co-occur in the 120 or so validation repertoires.

Specimen: PBMCs. The source is a young woman in good health and CMV-seronegative.

In DNA form, the CDR3 reads TGTGCCAGTAGTATGACAGGGGCGCGAGGCTATGGCTACACCTTC. Its protein product is CASSMTGARGYGYTF. This chain joins TRBV19 and TRBJ1-2; TRBD1 matches 8 bases. CDR1 and CDR2 (germline): LNHDA, SQIVND (reference sequence). There are 15 residues in the CDR3. V dropped 3 bases and J dropped 4; count of bases not matched to a gene: 7.